Listed here are 20 T cell receptor beta chains from one sample, sequenced in a study of cytomegalovirus exposure and HLA in healthy donors. TCRdb keeps only in-frame clones here, not all; method: immunoSEQ multiplex PCR. The data show 78,000 or so clones, 90% to 95% seen once. Sequencing used PBMCs. These receptors all come from a woman aged 18 to 35 in good health and CMV-seropositive.

CDR3 nucleotides: TGTGCCTGGAGTAAAGACAGCTACTACGAGCAGTACTTC. Translated, it gives CAWSKDSYYEQYF. The genes are TRBV30 and TRBJ2-7, with D possibly TRBD1 on 5 matching bases. The CDR3 totals 13 residues. Germline V gives CDR1 GTSNPN, CDR2 SVGIG (reference sequence). With 2 bases removed from V and 3 bases from J, the gap between germline ends came to 11 bases.

The CDR3 is CASSPRSGTAGNTIYF. The CDR3 DNA follows: TGTGCCAGCAGCCCCCGTTCCGGGACAGCTGGAAACACCATATATTTT. The chain combines TRBV7-6 with TRBJ1-3, with 7 positions matching TRBD1. This CDR3 comprises 16 residues. Germline V gene sequence: CDR1 SGHVS, CDR2 FNYEAQ. V was clipped by 5 bases and J by 2 bases; unmatched bases: 9.

The rearrangement uses TRBV6-4 and TRBJ2-7; 14 bases agree with TRBD2. The CDR3 is 17 amino acids. Trimming at V came to 2 bases and at J to 2 bases, leaving 5 bases not matched to a gene. Germline lookup yields CDR1 MRHNA and CDR2 SNTAGT. In DNA, the CDR3 is TGTGCCAGCAGTGACAGACTAGCGGGGGGGCGACCCTACGAGCAGTACTTC. This gives the protein CASSDRLAGGRPYEQYF.

The gene calls are TRBV7-9 and TRBJ2-7; 9 nucleotides match TRBD2. This CDR3 region has 14 residues. CDR1 is SEHNR, CDR2 FQNEAQ, per germline (reference sequence). V lost 8 bases, J lost 3 bases, and 8 bases stayed unmatched. The CDR3 spells CASGPSGVVYEQYF. The CDR3, as DNA: TGTGCCAGCGGGCCTAGCGGGGTGGTCTACGAGCAGTACTTC. Variable domain in full (rest from reference TRBV7-9 and TRBJ2-7): DTGVSQNPRHKITKRGQNVTFRCDPISEHNRLYWYRQTLGQGPEFLTYFQNEAQLEKSRLLSDRFSAERPKGSFSTLEIQRTEQGDSAMYLCASGPSGVVYEQYFGPGTRLTVT.

V and J are TRBV11-2 and TRBJ2-7, with a possible D match to TRBD2 (5 bases). CDR1 SGHAT and CDR2 FQNNGV come from the germline V gene. CDR3 length: 14 amino acids. The V gene lost 6 bases and the J gene lost 5 bases, with 17 bases spanning the gap. The CDR3 loop reads CASRDWKGFNEQYF. The CDR3 coding sequence is TGTGCCAGCAGGGACTGGAAAGGGTTCAACGAGCAGTACTTC.

The chain recombines TRBV6-5 with TRBJ2-7, with 9 bases that match TRBD1. Germline assignment: CDR1 MNHEY and CDR2 SVGAGI. This CDR3 comprises 14 residues. V lost 2 bases, J lost 5 bases, and 4 bases stayed unmatched. The CDR3 sequence: CASSYRQGVDEQYF. The CDR3, as DNA: TGTGCCAGCAGTTACCGACAGGGGGTCGACGAGCAGTACTTC.

The chain is built from TRBV4-1 and TRBJ2-7; 8 bases line up with TRBD1. The CDR3 runs 14 residues. Trimming removed 1 base from V and 4 bases from J; junction bases left unmatched: 3. Germline lookup yields CDR1 MGHRA and CDR2 YSYEKL. CDR3 amino acids: CASSQGQGAYEQYF. CDR3 DNA sequence: TGCGCCAGCAGCCAAGGGCAGGGGGCTTACGAGCAGTACTTC.

The V gene is TRBV4-1, the J gene TRBJ2-7; 10 nucleotides line up with TRBD1. Germline CDR1 is MGHRA and CDR2 is YSYEKL. V dropped 3 bases and J dropped 3; count of bases not matched to a gene: 5. The CDR3 has 15 amino acids. For the CDR3, the DNA is TGCGCCAGCAGCCAGATGGGGACAGGGGACTACGAGCAGTACTTC. Its translation: CASSQMGTGDYEQYF.

The chain is built from TRBV27 and TRBJ2-5; tentative D call: TRBD1 (6 bases). This CDR3 is 15 amino acids long. Germline V lookup: CDR1 MNHEY, CDR2 SMNVEV (reference sequence). With 3 bases removed from V and 3 bases from J, the gap between germline ends came to 14 bases. The CDR3 region has the DNA TGTGCCAGCAGTTTCCCGGGACAAAGTGAAGAGACCCAGTACTTC. It specifies CASSFPGQSEETQYF.

The gene calls are TRBV5-4 and TRBJ1-2, with TRBD1 matching over 7 bases. The CDR3 runs to 15 residues. The germline V gene has CDR1 SGHNT and CDR2 YYREEE (reference sequence). J lost 6 bases, V lost 3 bases, and 11 bases had no gene match. CDR3 sequence: CASSSRQGIVDGYTF. The DNA for the CDR3 is TGTGCCAGCAGCTCTAGACAGGGAATAGTTGATGGCTACACCTTC.

V is TRBV10-3 and J is TRBJ2-5; 7 bases align to TRBD2. V lost 10 bases and J lost 1; bases outside the gene matches: 9. This CDR3 spans 14 amino acids. Per the germline V gene, CDR1 is ENHRY and CDR2 is SYGVKD. The CDR3 sequence is CATGGTGGQETQYF. For the CDR3, the DNA is TGTGCCACCGGTGGGACGGGGGGCCAAGAGACCCAGTACTTC.

This clone was seen once. CDR3 nucleotide sequence: TGTGCCAGCAGCTTGGTTGAGGGGGCTTTCTCTGATCGCAATGAGCAGTTCTTC. Translated: CASSLVEGAFSDRNEQFF. The chain joins TRBV5-6 to TRBJ2-1; 7 positions match TRBD1. Germline loops: CDR1 SGHDT, CDR2 YYEEEE. The CDR3 loop spans 18 amino acids. V gave up 0 bases and J gave up 6 bases; unmatched junction bases: 15.

This clone appeared once. J is TRBJ2-5 and V is TRBV4-1, with 11 bases that match TRBD2. Germline V gene lookup returns CDR1 MGHRA and CDR2 YSYEKL. The CDR3 consists of 19 residues. The junction had 12 bases not matched to a gene; V was cut back by 1 base and J by 2 bases. In DNA form, the CDR3 reads TGCGCCAGCAGCCAAGTTCATAGCGGGGGGGCATCATTTCAAGAGACCCAGTACTTC. Amino acids: CASSQVHSGGASFQETQYF.

V is TRBV7-3 and J is TRBJ2-1, with TRBD2 matching 12 bases. The V gene end was trimmed by 0 bases and the J gene end by 7 bases; junction bases not matched to a gene: 7. The CDR3 has 17 amino acids. The germline V gene has CDR1 SGHTA and CDR2 FQGTGA. In DNA, the CDR3 is TGTGCCAGCAGCTTAACACCACTAGCGGGAGGTATTAATGAGCAGTTCTTC. Protein: CASSLTPLAGGINEQFF.

J is TRBJ1-6 and V is TRBV9; 9 positions match TRBD1. V dropped 4 bases and J dropped 10; count of bases not matched to a gene: 6. The CDR3 has 14 amino acids. Germline loops: CDR1 SGDLS, CDR2 YYNGEE. The CDR3 reads CASSPPDRGSPLHF. Written as DNA, the CDR3 is TGTGCCAGCAGCCCACCGGACAGGGGATCACCCCTCCACTTT.

This rearrangement joins TRBV27 to TRBJ1-4, with 8 bases matching TRBD1. V lost 6 bases, J lost 8 bases, and 14 bases stayed unmatched. CDR1 is MNHEY, CDR2 SMNVEV, per germline (reference sequence). This CDR3 region has 16 residues. The CDR3 loop reads CASSPRGRRVNEKLFF. The CDR3 DNA reads TGTGCCAGCAGCCCCAGGGGGCGTAGGGTTAACGAAAAACTGTTTTTT. Full variable domain (rest looked up from reference TRBV27 and TRBJ1-4): EAQVTQNPRYLITVTGKKLTVTCSQNMNHEYMSWYRQDPGLGLRQIYYSMNVEVTDKGDVPEGYKVSRKEKRNFPLILESPSPNQTSLYFCASSPRGRRVNEKLFFGSGTQLSVL.

This clone was counted only a few times. In DNA, the CDR3 is TGTGCCAGCAGCCCTATAGCCGGGACAGGGGACCTCTCCTACGAGCAGTACTTC. This gives the protein CASSPIAGTGDLSYEQYF. The chain carries TRBV7-8 and TRBJ2-7; TRBD1 agrees at 10 bases. The CDR3 contains 18 residues. Germline CDR1 SGHVS, CDR2 FQNEAQ. V shed 5 bases, J shed 0 bases, and the junction held 13 bases outside the gene matches.

V gene TRBV9 combines with J gene TRBJ2-7; the D gene is possibly TRBD2 (6 bases). This CDR3 is built from 15 residues. V lost 3 bases to trimming and J lost 4 bases, with 17 bases between them. Germline CDR1 is SGDLS and CDR2 is YYNGEE. This chain's CDR3 is CASSGLAVPGYEQYF. In nucleotides, the CDR3 is TGTGCCAGCAGCGGATTAGCGGTCCCGGGGTACGAGCAGTACTTC.

V is TRBV27 and J is TRBJ1-1; no reliable D call. Trimming shortened V by 3 bases and J by 0 bases, and 23 bases separated the two germline ends. CDR1 and CDR2 (germline): MNHEY, SMNVEV (reference sequence). The CDR3 consists of 19 residues. The CDR3 coding sequence is TGTGCCAGCAGTTTGAGGGCGCAAGCCCACTTGGCCTTGAACACTGAAGCTTTCTTT. The encoded protein is CASSLRAQAHLALNTEAFF.

A note on this clone: This specimen includes other DNA sequences encoding the same CDR3. The chain employs TRBV5-5 and TRBJ1-1; D gene ambiguous. The CDR3 length is 13 residues. V lost 5 bases and J 0 bases, leaving 8 bases between the germline ends. The germline CDR1 and CDR2 sequences are SGHKS and YYEKEE (reference sequence). The chain's CDR3 is CASSLSMNTEAFF. CDR3 in DNA: TGTGCCAGCAGTCTTAGCATGAACACTGAAGCTTTCTTT.